This TCR beta chain is from a study of T-cell reconstitution after alpha-beta-depleted transplantation in children. During its preparation, the TCRbeta library received unique molecular identifiers. In TCRdb, the PCR reads were re-called with MiXCR into one record per CDR3 protein. The sample gives about 420,000 distinct CDR3 sequences, roughly a tenth of which show up once; nearly 5.5% is in the top ten. A few counts support this clonotype. With V trimmed by 4 bases and J by 5 bases, 9 bases remained unmatched. Germline loops: CDR1 SGHRS, CDR2 YFSETQ. This CDR3 contains 15 residues. The source is a human donor who donated a stem cell graft to a child with acute myeloid leukemia. The chain combines TRBV5-1 with TRBJ1-1, with TRBD1 matching 9 bases. The sample was PBMCs from the stem cell graft donor, taken from the stem cell graft. For the CDR3, the DNA is TGCGCCAGCAGCCCCGCGGGACAGGGAAAAACTGAAGCTTTCTTT. Encoded protein: CASSPAGQGKTEAFF.